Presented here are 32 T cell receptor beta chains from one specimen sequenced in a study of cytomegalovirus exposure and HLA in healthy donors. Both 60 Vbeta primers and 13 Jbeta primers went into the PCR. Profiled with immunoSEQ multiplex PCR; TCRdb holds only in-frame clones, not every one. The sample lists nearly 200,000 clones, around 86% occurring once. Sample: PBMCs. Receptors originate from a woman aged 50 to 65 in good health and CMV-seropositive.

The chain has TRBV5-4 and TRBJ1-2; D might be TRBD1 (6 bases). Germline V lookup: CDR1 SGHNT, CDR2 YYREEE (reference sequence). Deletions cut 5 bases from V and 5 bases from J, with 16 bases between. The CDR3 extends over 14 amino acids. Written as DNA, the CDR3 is TGTGCCAGCAGTAGCGGGTGGGGGCTTTATGGCTACACCTTC. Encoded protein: CASSSGWGLYGYTF.

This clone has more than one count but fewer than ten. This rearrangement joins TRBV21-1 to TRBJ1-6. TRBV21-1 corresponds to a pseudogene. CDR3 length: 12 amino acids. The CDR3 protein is CASTSGNSPLHF. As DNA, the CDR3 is TGTGCCAGCACCTCGGGTAATTCACCCCTCCACTTT.

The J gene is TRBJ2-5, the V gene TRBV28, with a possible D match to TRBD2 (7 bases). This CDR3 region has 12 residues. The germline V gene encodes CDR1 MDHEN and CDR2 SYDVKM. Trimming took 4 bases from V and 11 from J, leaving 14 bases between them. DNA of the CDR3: TGTGCCAGCAGTTCCACAGGGAGGGAGCAGTACTTC. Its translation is CASSSTGREQYF.

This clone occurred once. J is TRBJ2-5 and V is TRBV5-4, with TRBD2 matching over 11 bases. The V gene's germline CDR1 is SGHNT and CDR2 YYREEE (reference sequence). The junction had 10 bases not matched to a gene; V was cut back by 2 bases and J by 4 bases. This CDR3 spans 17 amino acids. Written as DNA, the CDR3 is TGTGCCAGCAGCTTCCGCCTAGCGGGGGGTCCCACAGAGACCCAGTACTTC. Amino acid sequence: CASSFRLAGGPTETQYF.

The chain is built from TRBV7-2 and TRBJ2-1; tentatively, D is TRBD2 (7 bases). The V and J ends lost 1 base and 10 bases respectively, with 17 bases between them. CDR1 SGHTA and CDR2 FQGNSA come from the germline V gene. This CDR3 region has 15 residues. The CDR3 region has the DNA TGTGCCAGCAGCTTAGGGGGGGGCTCTACGACAGAGCAGTTCTTC. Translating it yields CASSLGGGSTTEQFF.

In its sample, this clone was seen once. CDR3 DNA: TGCGCCAGCAGCCAAGATCCGACTCTCCTCGGTGAGCAGTTCTTC. Encoded protein: CASSQDPTLLGEQFF. The chain carries TRBV4-1 and TRBJ2-1; D is uncertain. The germline gives CDR1 MGHRA, CDR2 YSYEKL. The CDR3 covers 15 residues. Trimming cost V 0 bases and J 9 bases, with 15 bases left between them.

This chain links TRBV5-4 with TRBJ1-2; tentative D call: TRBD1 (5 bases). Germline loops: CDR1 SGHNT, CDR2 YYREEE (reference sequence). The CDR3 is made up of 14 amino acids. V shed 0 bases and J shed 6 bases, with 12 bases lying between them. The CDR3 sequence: CASSLGRGGDGYTF. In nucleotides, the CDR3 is TGTGCCAGCAGCTTGGGGAGGGGAGGAGATGGCTACACCTTC.

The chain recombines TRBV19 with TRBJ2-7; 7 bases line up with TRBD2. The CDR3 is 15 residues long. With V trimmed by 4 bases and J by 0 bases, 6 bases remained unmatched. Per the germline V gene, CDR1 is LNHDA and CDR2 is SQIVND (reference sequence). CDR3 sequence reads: CASSRASGHSYEQYF. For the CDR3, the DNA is TGTGCCAGTAGTAGGGCTAGCGGCCACTCCTACGAGCAGTACTTC.

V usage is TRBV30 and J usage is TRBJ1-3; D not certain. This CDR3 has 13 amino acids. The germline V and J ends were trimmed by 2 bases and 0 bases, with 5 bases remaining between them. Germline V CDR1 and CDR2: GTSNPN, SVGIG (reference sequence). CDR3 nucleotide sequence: TGTGCCTGGAGTTATAACTCTGGAAACACCATATATTTT. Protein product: CAWSYNSGNTIYF.

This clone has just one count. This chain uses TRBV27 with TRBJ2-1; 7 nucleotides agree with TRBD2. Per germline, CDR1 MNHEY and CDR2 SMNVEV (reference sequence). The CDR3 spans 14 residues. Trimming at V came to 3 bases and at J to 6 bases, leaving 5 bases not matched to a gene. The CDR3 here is CASSFRLASNEQFF. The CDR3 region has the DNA TGTGCCAGCAGTTTTCGACTAGCAAGCAATGAGCAGTTCTTC.

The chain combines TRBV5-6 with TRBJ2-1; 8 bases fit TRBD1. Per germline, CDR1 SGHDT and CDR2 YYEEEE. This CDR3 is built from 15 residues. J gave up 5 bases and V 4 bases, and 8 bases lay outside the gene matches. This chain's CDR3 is CASSPSDRGHNEQFF. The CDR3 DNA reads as TGTGCCAGCAGCCCAAGCGACAGGGGCCACAATGAGCAGTTCTTC.

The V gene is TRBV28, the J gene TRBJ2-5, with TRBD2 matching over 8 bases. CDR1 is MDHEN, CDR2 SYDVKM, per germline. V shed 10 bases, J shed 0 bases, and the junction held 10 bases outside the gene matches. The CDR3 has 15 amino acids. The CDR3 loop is CATGAGVLHQETQYF. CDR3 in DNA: TGTGCCACCGGAGCGGGAGTCCTTCACCAAGAGACCCAGTACTTC.

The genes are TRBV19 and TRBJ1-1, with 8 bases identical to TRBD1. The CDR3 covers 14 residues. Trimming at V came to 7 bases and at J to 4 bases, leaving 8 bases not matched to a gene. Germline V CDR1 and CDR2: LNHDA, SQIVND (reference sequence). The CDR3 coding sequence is TGTGCCAGTAATGAGGGACAGGCGGCCACTGAAGCTTTCTTT. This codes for CASNEGQAATEAFF.

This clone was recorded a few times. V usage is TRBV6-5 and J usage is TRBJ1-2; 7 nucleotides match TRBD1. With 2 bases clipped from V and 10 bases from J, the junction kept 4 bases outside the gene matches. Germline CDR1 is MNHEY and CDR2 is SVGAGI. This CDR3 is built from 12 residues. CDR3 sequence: CASSYRDSLYTF. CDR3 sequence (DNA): TGTGCCAGCAGTTACCGGGACAGTCTCTACACCTTC.

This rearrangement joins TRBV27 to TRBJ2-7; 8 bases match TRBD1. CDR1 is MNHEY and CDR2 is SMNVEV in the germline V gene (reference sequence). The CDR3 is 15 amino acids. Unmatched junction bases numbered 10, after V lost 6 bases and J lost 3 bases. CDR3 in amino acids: CASRICEDRGYEQYF. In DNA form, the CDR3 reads TGTGCCAGCAGAATCTGCGAAGACAGGGGCTACGAGCAGTACTTC.

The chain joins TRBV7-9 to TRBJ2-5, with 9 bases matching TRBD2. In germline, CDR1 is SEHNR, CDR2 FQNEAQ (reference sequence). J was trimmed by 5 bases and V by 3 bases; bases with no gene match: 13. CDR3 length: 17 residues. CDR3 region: CASSFSGTSRLEETQYF. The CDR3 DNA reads TGTGCCAGCAGCTTTTCCGGGACTAGCAGATTGGAGGAGACCCAGTACTTC.

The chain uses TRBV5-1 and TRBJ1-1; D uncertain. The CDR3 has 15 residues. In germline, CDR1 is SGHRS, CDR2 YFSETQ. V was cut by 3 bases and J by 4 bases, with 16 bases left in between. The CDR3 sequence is CASSSYPNGITEAFF. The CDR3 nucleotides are TGCGCCAGCAGCTCGTACCCCAACGGGATCACTGAAGCTTTCTTT.

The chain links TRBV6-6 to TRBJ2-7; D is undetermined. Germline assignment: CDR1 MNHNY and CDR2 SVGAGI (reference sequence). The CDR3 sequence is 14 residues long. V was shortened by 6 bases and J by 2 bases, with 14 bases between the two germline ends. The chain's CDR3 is CASRSRFQTYEQYF. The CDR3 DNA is TGTGCCAGCAGATCCCGGTTCCAAACCTACGAGCAGTACTTC.

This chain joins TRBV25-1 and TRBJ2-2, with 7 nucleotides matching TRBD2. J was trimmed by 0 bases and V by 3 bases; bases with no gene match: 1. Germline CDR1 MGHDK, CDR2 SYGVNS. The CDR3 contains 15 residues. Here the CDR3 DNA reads TGTGCCAGCAGTGATCGGGGGGCGAACACCGGGGAGCTGTTTTTT. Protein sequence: CASSDRGANTGELFF. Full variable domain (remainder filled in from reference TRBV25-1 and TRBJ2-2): EADIYQTPRYLVIGTGKKITLECSQTMGHDKMYWYQQDPGMELHLIHYSYGVNSTEKGDLSSESTVSRIRTEHFPLTLESARPSHTSQYLCASSDRGANTGELFFGEGSRLTVL.

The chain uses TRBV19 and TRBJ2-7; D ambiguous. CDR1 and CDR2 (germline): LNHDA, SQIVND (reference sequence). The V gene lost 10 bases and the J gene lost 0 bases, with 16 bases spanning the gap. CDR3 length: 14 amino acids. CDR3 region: CATAHRYNSYEQYF. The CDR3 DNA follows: TGTGCCACTGCCCACAGATACAACTCCTACGAGCAGTACTTC.

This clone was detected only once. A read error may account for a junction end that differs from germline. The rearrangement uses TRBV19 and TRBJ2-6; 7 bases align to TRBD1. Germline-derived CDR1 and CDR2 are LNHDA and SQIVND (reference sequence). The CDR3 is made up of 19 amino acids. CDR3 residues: CASSPDRRTLFPGANGLTF. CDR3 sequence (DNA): TGTGCCAGTAGTCCGGACAGGCGAACCCTATTCCCTGGGGCCAACGGCCTGACTTTC.

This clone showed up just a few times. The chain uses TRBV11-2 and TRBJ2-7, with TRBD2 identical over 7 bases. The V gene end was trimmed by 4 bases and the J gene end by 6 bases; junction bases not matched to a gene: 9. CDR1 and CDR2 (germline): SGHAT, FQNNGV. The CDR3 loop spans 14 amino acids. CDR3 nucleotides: TGTGCCAGCAGCTATGGGGGGGGTGTGGGCGAGCAGTACTTC. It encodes CASSYGGGVGEQYF.

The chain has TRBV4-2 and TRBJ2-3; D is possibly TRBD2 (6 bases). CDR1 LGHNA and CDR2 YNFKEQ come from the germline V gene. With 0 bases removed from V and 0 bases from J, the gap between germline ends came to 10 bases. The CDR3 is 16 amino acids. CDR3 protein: CASSQEGLKSTDTQYF. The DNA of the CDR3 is TGTGCCAGCAGCCAAGAGGGACTTAAAAGCACAGATACGCAGTATTTT.

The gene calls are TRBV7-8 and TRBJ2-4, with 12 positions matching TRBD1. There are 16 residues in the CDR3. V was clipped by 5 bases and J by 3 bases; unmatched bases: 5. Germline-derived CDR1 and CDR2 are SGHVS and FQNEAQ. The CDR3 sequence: CASSVGTGGNKNIQYF. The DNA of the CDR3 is TGTGCCAGCAGCGTCGGGACAGGGGGCAACAAAAACATTCAGTACTTC.

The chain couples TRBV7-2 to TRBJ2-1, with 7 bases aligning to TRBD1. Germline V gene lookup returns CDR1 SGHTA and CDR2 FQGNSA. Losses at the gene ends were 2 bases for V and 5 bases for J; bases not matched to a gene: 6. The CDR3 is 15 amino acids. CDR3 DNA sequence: TGTGCCAGCAGCTTACGGGGACAGATAAACAATGAGCAGTTCTTC. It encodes CASSLRGQINNEQFF.

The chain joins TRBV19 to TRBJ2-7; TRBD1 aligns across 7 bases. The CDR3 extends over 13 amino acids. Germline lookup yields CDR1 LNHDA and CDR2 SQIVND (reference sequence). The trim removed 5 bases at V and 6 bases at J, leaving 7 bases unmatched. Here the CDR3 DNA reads TGTGCCAGTAGTCTCCAGGGGGACACCGAGCAGTACTTC. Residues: CASSLQGDTEQYF.

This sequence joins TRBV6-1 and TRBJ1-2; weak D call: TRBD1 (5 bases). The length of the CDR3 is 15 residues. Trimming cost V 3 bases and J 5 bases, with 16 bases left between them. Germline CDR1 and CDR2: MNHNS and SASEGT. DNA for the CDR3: TGTGCCAGCAGTGAGGCAGGGCCGCTACCTTATGGCTACACCTTC. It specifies CASSEAGPLPYGYTF.

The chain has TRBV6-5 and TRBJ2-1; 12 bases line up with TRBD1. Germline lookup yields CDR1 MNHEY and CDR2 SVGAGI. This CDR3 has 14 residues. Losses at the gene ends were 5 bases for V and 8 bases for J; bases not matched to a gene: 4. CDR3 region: CASSAGTGGHEQFF. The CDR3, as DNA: TGTGCCAGCAGTGCCGGGACAGGGGGCCATGAGCAGTTCTTC.

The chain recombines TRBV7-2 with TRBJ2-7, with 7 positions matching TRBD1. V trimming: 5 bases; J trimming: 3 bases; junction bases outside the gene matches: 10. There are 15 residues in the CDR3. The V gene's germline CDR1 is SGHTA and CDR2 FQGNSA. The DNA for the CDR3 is TGTGCCAGCAGCCGCCTACGGGACAGTGACTACGAGCAGTACTTC. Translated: CASSRLRDSDYEQYF.

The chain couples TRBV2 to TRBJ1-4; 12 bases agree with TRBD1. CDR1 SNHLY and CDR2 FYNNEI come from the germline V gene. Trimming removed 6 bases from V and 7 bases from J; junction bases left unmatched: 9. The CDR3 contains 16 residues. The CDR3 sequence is CASSVPGQGASEKLFF. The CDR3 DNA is TGTGCCAGCAGCGTCCCGGGACAGGGGGCTAGTGAAAAACTGTTTTTT.

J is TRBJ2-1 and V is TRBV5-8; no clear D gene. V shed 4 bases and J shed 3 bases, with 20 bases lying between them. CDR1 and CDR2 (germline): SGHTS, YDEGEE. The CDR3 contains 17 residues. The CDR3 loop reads CASSPYAASGGYNEQFF. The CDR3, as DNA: TGTGCCAGCAGCCCCTACGCCGCCTCAGGTGGCTACAATGAGCAGTTCTTC.

The chain's CDR3 is CASFSFDSQGYEQYF. The CDR3 nucleotides read TGTGCCAGCTTCTCCTTCGACAGCCAAGGCTACGAGCAGTACTTC. The rearrangement uses TRBV28 and TRBJ2-7, with D tentatively TRBD1 (5 bases). V lost 8 bases to trimming and J lost 3 bases, with 20 bases between them. Germline-derived CDR1 and CDR2 are MDHEN and SYDVKM. The CDR3 length is 15 residues.